Each of the 10 T cell receptor beta chains below was sequenced from the same sample in a study of CXCR3-negative and CXCR3-positive naive CD8 T cells. TRB cDNA libraries were made by UMI-labeled 5' RACE. From its re-call of the 5' RACE reads, TCRdb lists each CDR3 protein once, without DNA. This repertoire comprises 70,000 to 95,000 distinct CDR3 sequences; its ten largest clones make up roughly 1.8%. Input material: naive CXCR3- CD8+ T cells from blood. Subset: CD45RO-CCR7+CD27+CD95- naive CD8+ T cells lacking CXCR3 (TNR3-). These receptors were collected from a human donor in good health. Some clones in this sample may be carry-over from other donors' samples.

V is TRBV29-1 and J is TRBJ1-1; the TRBD1 assignment by TCRdb is unverifiable without DNA. This CDR3 has 16 amino acids. Germline loops: CDR1 SQVTM, CDR2 ANQGSEA. CDR3 region: CSVEGAQGRGDTEAFF.

The CDR3 loop is CASSSPTGSREKLFF. The V and J genes are TRBV28 and TRBJ1-4; the TRBD1 assignment by TCRdb is unverifiable without DNA. The V gene's germline CDR1 is MDHEN and CDR2 SYDVKM. This CDR3 contains 15 residues.

The CDR3 sequence: CASSDRTEGSEQFF. The chain is built from TRBV25-1 and TRBJ2-1; TCRdb names TRBD1, which stays unverified in the absence of DNA. Germline values: CDR1 MGHDK, CDR2 SYGVNS. This CDR3 is built from 14 residues.

The chain recombines TRBV7-9 with TRBJ2-7. Germline CDR1 SEHNR, CDR2 FQNEAQ (reference sequence). This CDR3 is 13 amino acids long. This CDR3 reads CASSLAPPYKQYF.

This chain joins TRBV28 and TRBJ2-1; TCRdb gives TRBD1 as the D gene, but with no DNA this cannot be confirmed. This CDR3 has 15 amino acids. CDR1 is MDHEN and CDR2 is SYDVKM in the germline V gene. The CDR3: CARSKVVRDYNEQFF.

The chain uses TRBV29-1 and TRBJ2-2; TCRdb's D call, TRBD2, is unchecked because there is no DNA. The germline gives CDR1 SQVTM, CDR2 ANQGSEA. CDR3 length: 14 amino acids. The CDR3 here is CSLDFEGNTGELFF.

The chain combines TRBV7-9 with TRBJ2-7; the TCRdb call, TRBD1, lacks DNA for checking. Germline V gene sequence: CDR1 SEHNR, CDR2 FQNEAQ (reference sequence). This CDR3 has 13 residues. CDR3 in amino acids: CASSSGQNYEQYF.

The CDR3 loop is CASSDSTYNEQFF. The V and J genes are TRBV10-2 and TRBJ2-1. CDR1 and CDR2 (germline): WSHSY, SAAADI. The CDR3 sequence is 13 residues long.

The gene calls are TRBV29-1 and TRBJ2-1; checking the TCRdb D call of TRBD2 is not possible without DNA. Germline assignment: CDR1 SQVTM and CDR2 ANQGSEA. The CDR3 is 13 amino acids. CDR3 sequence reads: CSAGGASYNEQFF.

The rearrangement uses TRBV9 and TRBJ2-1; there is no DNA to check the TCRdb D call of TRBD2. The CDR3 totals 15 residues. CDR1 and CDR2 from the germline V gene are SGDLS and YYNGEE. The CDR3 region is CASQSGGSSYNEQFF. The whole variable domain, filled in from reference TRBV9 and TRBJ2-1, reads DSGVTQTPKHLITATGQRVTLRCSPRSGDLSVYWYQQSLDQGLQFLIQYYNGEERAKGNILERFSAQQFPDLHSELNLSSLELGDSALYFCASQSGGSSYNEQFFGPGTRLTVL.